Detailed here is one TCR beta chain. The table came from immunoSEQ multiplex PCR; TCRdb's copy has only in-frame clones and leaves some out. The sample lists about 680,000 clones, about 91% occurring once. The data were obtained in a study of shared clonotypes between healthy human individuals. Naive CD8 cells were CD45RO-negative, positively selected for CCR7, excluding terminally differentiated effector memory CD45RA+ cells. Germline CDR1 and CDR2: MNHEY and SVGAGI. The CDR3 length is 12 residues. Trimming cost V 2 bases and J 7 bases, with 8 bases left between them. The chain has TRBV6-5 and TRBJ1-1, with D unclear. The sample comprised naive CD8+ T cells sorted from blood. The clonotype originates from a man aged 25 to 40 in good health. CDR3 DNA sequence: TGTGCCAGCAGTTACCACGGTGGTGAAGCTTTCTTT. It specifies CASSYHGGEAFF.